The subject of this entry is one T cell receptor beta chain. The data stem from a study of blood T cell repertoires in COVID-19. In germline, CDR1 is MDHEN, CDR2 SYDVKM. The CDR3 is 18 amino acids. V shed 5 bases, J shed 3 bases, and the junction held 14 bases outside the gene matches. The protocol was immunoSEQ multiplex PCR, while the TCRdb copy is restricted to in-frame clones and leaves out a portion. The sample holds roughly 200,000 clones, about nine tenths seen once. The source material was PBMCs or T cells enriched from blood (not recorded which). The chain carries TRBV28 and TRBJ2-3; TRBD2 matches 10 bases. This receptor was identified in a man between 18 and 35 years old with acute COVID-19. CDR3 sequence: CASSPPYSLAGDTDTQYF. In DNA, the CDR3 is TGTGCCAGCAGTCCACCCTACTCCCTAGCGGGAGATACAGATACGCAGTATTTT.